The 19 T cell receptor beta chains presented below share a single source sample, sequenced in a study of cytomegalovirus exposure and HLA in healthy donors. The PCR had 60 Vbeta and 13 Jbeta primers. The table came from immunoSEQ multiplex PCR; TCRdb's copy has only in-frame clones and leaves some out. The sample has some 180,000 clones; over 70% are singletons. Sample: PBMCs. Source of these receptors: a man aged 40-50 years in good health and CMV-seropositive.

Only one count was recorded for this clone. The V call is TRBV9, the J call TRBJ2-7; weak D call: TRBD2 (6 bases). With 4 bases removed from V and 5 bases from J, the gap between germline ends came to 19 bases. The CDR3 runs to 15 residues. Per germline, CDR1 SGDLS and CDR2 YYNGEE. DNA for the CDR3: TGTGCCAGCAGCTCCGGACCCCTTAGGAGGGACGAGCAGTACTTC. Translated: CASSSGPLRRDEQYF.

CDR3 sequence: CASRGDFPNQPQHF. DNA for the CDR3: TGTGCCAGCCGGGGGGATTTTCCCAATCAGCCCCAGCATTTT. The rearrangement joins TRBV7-9 to TRBJ1-5, with D tentatively TRBD1 (5 bases). CDR3 length equals 14 residues. The germline V gene has CDR1 SEHNR and CDR2 FQNEAQ (reference sequence). The V and J ends lost 8 bases and 3 bases respectively, with 14 bases between them.

The V call is TRBV19, the J call TRBJ2-7; 9 nucleotides align to TRBD2. CDR1 LNHDA and CDR2 SQIVND come from the germline V gene (reference sequence). The length of the CDR3 is 18 residues. Germline trimming cut 3 bases from V and 2 bases from J; bases unmatched to any gene: 14. CDR3 region: CASSMGFSSGRRPYEQYF. CDR3 in DNA: TGTGCCAGTAGTATGGGATTCTCAAGCGGGAGGCGACCCTACGAGCAGTACTTC.

The chain carries TRBV7-2 and TRBJ2-5; 7 bases line up with TRBD1. Germline V gene data show CDR1 as SGHTA and CDR2 as FQGNSA. V shed 2 bases, J shed 4 bases, and the junction held 19 bases outside the gene matches. The CDR3 covers 19 residues. CDR3 sequence: CASSLILGRNRGTSETQYF. DNA of the CDR3: TGTGCCAGCAGCTTAATTCTTGGTCGAAACAGGGGAACCTCAGAGACCCAGTACTTC.

CDR3 sequence: CASSETSGRGTGELFF. Written as DNA, the CDR3 is TGTGCCAGCAGTGAGACTAGCGGGAGAGGGACCGGGGAGCTGTTTTTT. The rearrangement links TRBV2 to TRBJ2-2; 12 bases are a match to TRBD2. The CDR3 runs to 16 residues. Germline CDR1 SNHLY, CDR2 FYNNEI. V shed 3 bases, J shed 5 bases, and the junction held 4 bases outside the gene matches.

This clone was seen only once. This chain connects TRBV11-2 to TRBJ2-6, with 8 nucleotides matching TRBD1. V gave up 2 bases and J gave up 2 bases; unmatched junction bases: 2. CDR3 size: 16 residues. CDR1 and CDR2 (germline): SGHAT, FQNNGV. The CDR3 DNA reads as TGTGCCAGCAGCTTACTACAGGGGGCTGGGGCCAACGTCCTGACTTTC. Protein: CASSLLQGAGANVLTF.

This rearrangement joins TRBV2 to TRBJ2-7; TRBD1 matches at 9 bases. CDR1 and CDR2 from the germline V gene are SNHLY and FYNNEI. The trim removed 6 bases at V and 5 bases at J, leaving 5 bases unmatched. CDR3 length: 13 amino acids. For the CDR3, the DNA is TGTGCCAGCAGCCGACAGGGGGAACACGAGCAGTACTTC. Translation: CASSRQGEHEQYF.

The chain links TRBV29-1 to TRBJ2-1; D perhaps matches TRBD2 (5 bases). Trimming took off 0 bases at V and 3 bases at J, with 12 bases between the two ends. CDR1 is SQVTM, CDR2 ANQGSEA, per germline. The CDR3 is made up of 15 amino acids. CDR3 protein: CSVEDSSGFYNEQFF. CDR3 nucleotide sequence: TGCAGCGTTGAAGATTCCAGCGGCTTCTACAATGAGCAGTTCTTC.

This chain uses TRBV6-5 with TRBJ2-3; no reliable D call. Trimming took 0 bases from V and 8 from J, leaving 9 bases between them. Germline V gives CDR1 MNHEY, CDR2 SVGAGI. The CDR3 is 13 residues long. The CDR3 nucleotides are TGTGCCAGCAGTTACTCGATGGCCCGTACGCAGTATTTT. It encodes CASSYSMARTQYF.

J is TRBJ2-1 and V is TRBV6-5, with D perhaps TRBD2 (6 bases). The CDR3 consists of 15 residues. Trimming stripped 3 bases from V and 4 bases from J, with 13 bases between. Germline V gene lookup returns CDR1 MNHEY and CDR2 SVGAGI. CDR3 region: CASSYGASGYNEQFF. The DNA of the CDR3 is TGTGCCAGCAGTTATGGGGCAAGCGGGTACAATGAGCAGTTCTTC.

J is TRBJ2-5 and V is TRBV5-6; possible D gene TRBD2, 5 bases. This CDR3 spans 14 amino acids. Trimming pared 1 base from V and 1 base from J, leaving 8 bases between. Germline V gives CDR1 SGHDT, CDR2 YYEEEE. CDR3 sequence (DNA): TGTGCCAGCAGCTTGTCCCGGGGCCAAGAGACCCAGTACTTC. Translated, it gives CASSLSRGQETQYF.

The genes are TRBV15 and TRBJ2-3, with D tentatively TRBD2 (5 bases). Germline-derived CDR1 and CDR2 are LNHNV and YYDKDF (reference sequence). Trimming took 1 base from V and 2 from J, leaving 10 bases between them. This CDR3 region has 15 residues. The CDR3 loop is CATSRAWENTDTQYF. CDR3 in DNA: TGTGCCACCAGCAGAGCGTGGGAGAACACAGATACGCAGTATTTT.

CDR3 nucleotides: TGTGCCAGCAGCTCAGGGTCAGTATTAATCAACTATGGCTACACCTTC. It yields the protein CASSSGSVLINYGYTF. The V call is TRBV7-9, the J call TRBJ1-2; TRBD1 might be the D (5 bases). V lost 4 bases to trimming and J lost 2 bases, with 17 bases between them. There are 16 residues in the CDR3. Germline V gives CDR1 SEHNR, CDR2 FQNEAQ (reference sequence). The whole variable domain, filled in from reference TRBV7-9 and TRBJ1-2, reads DTGVSQNPRHKITKRGQNVTFRCDPISEHNRLYWYRQTLGQGPEFLTYFQNEAQLEKSRLLSDRFSAERPKGSFSTLEIQRTEQGDSAMYLCASSSGSVLINYGYTFGSGTRLTVV.

The chain uses TRBV14 and TRBJ2-1; 10 nucleotides match TRBD2. V lost 2 bases to trimming and J lost 7 bases; unmatched junction nucleotides: 8. CDR1 SGHDN and CDR2 FVKESK come from the germline V gene. CDR3 length: 16 residues. CDR3 sequence (DNA): TGTGCCAGCAGCCAACGATCTAGCGGGAGAGGGAATGAGCAGTTCTTC. Translated: CASSQRSSGRGNEQFF.

This clone was recorded once. V usage is TRBV7-6 and J usage is TRBJ2-7; perhaps TRBD2 as D (6 bases). The CDR3 spans 15 residues. The germline V gene has CDR1 SGHVS and CDR2 FNYEAQ. V shed 0 bases and J shed 5 bases, with 14 bases lying between them. CDR3 sequence: CASSLAASVVDEQYF. The CDR3 DNA is TGTGCCAGCAGCTTAGCGGCTAGCGTGGTAGACGAGCAGTACTTC.

The CDR3 here is CASSLTERYNEQFF. The DNA of the CDR3 is TGTGCCAGCAGTTTAACAGAAAGATACAATGAGCAGTTCTTC. The chain uses TRBV28 and TRBJ2-1, with D unclear. Trimming removed 2 bases from V and 4 bases from J, with 9 bases in between. CDR1 is MDHEN and CDR2 is SYDVKM in the germline V gene. The CDR3 is made up of 14 amino acids.

The J gene is TRBJ2-7, the V gene TRBV5-1; D perhaps matches TRBD2 (6 bases). The CDR3 has 14 residues. The V end was cut by 2 bases, the J end by 4 bases, with 13 bases between. Germline assignment: CDR1 SGHRS and CDR2 YFSETQ. CDR3 bases: TGCGCCAGCAGCTTAGGAGGGAGCGGTTACGAGCAGTACTTC. It encodes CASSLGGSGYEQYF.

This chain connects TRBV5-1 to TRBJ1-1; 7 bases map to TRBD1. The CDR3 runs 15 residues. V lost 0 bases and J lost 0; bases outside the gene matches: 2. From germline, CDR1 is SGHRS and CDR2 YFSETQ. In DNA, the CDR3 is TGCGCCAGCAGCTTGGGACAGGGTTTGAACACTGAAGCTTTCTTT. It is translated as CASSLGQGLNTEAFF.

The chain uses TRBV15 and TRBJ2-3, with D unclear. The germline gives CDR1 LNHNV, CDR2 YYDKDF (reference sequence). The CDR3 consists of 13 residues. The V and J ends lost 8 bases and 6 bases respectively, with 15 bases between them. CDR3 region: CATAPATRDTQYF. CDR3 bases: TGTGCCACCGCGCCGGCTACCAGGGATACGCAGTATTTT.